The present entry profiles one T cell receptor beta chain with its context. V was trimmed by 0 bases and J by 2 bases, leaving 9 bases between them. The CDR3 is 15 residues long. The V gene's germline CDR1 is SGDLS and CDR2 YYNGEE. The sample is drawn from a study of blood T cell repertoires in COVID-19. Study summary: The United States, Italy and Spain supplied acute and convalescent COVID-19 samples. The analysed material was cDNA or gDNA that came from T cells, B-cell-depleted T cells, or PBMCs.

In the authors' methods: Researchers report that nucleated cell counts were estimated from reference gene primer amplification. The assay was immunoSEQ multiplex PCR, and TCRdb's table has in-frame clones only and misses some. That table supplies the V and J calls and clone size; D and trimming were determined from the DNA. The table has under 300,000 clones, approximately 82% seen once. The sequence came from a woman aged 18-30 years with acute or convalescent COVID-19. This rearrangement joins TRBV9 to TRBJ1-5, with D maybe TRBD1 (6 bases). Material for sequencing was peripheral blood. DNA for the CDR3: TGTGCCAGCAGCGTAGATTACAGGGGCAATCAGCCCCAGCATTTT. This sequence encodes CASSVDYRGNQPQHF.